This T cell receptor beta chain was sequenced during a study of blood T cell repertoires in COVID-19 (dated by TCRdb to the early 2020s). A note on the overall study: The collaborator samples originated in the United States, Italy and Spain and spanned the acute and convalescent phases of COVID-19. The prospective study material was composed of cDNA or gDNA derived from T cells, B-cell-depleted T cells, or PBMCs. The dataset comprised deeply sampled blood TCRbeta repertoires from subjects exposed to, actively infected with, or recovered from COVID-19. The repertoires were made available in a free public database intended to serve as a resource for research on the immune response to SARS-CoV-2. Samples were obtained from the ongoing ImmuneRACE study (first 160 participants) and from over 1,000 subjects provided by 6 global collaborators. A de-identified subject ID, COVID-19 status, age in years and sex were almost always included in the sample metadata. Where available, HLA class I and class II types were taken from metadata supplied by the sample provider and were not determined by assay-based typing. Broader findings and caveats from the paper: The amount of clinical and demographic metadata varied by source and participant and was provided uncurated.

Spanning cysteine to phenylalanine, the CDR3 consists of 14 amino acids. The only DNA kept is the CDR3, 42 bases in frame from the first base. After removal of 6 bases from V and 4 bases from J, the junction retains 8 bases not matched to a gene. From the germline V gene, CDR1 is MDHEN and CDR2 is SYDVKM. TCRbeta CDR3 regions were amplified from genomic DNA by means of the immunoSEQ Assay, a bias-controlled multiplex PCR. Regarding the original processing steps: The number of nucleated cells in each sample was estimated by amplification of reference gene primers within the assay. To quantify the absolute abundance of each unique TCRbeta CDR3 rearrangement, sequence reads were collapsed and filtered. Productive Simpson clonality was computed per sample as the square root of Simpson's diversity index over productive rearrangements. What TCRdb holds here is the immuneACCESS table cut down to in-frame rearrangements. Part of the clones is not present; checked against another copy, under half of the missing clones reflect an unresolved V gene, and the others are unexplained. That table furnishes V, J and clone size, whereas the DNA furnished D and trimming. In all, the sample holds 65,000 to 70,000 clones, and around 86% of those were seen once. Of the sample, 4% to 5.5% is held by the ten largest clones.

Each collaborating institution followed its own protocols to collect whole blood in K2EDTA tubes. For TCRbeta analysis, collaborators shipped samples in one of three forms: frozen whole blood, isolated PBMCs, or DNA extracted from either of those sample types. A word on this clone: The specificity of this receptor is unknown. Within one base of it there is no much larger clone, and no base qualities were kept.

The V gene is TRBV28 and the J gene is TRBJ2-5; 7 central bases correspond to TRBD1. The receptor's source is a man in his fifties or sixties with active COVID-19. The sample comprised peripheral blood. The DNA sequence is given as TGTGCCAGCAGACCCACAGGGGTTGGAGAGACCCAGTACTTC. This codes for CASRPTGVGETQYF.